These 24 T cell receptor beta chains were sequenced from one sample in a study of radiation and T cells in renal cell carcinoma. As to time point: blood 2 weeks post-SBRT. Treatment meaning: 15 Gy SBRT to primary tumor, nephrectomy 4 weeks later. Profiled with immunoSEQ multiplex PCR; TCRdb holds only in-frame clones, not every one. The sample holds 150,000 to 160,000 clones, around 90% seen once. This sample comprised blood, obtained from a patient whose treatment included radiotherapy and nephrectomy. Receptors originate from a woman aged 50 to 60 with renal cell carcinoma.

The chain recombines TRBV5-6 with TRBJ2-7; the D gene is possibly TRBD2 (5 bases). V was trimmed by 0 bases and J by 2 bases, leaving 6 bases between them. This CDR3 is built from 13 residues. In germline, CDR1 is SGHDT, CDR2 YYEEEE. CDR3 DNA sequence: TGTGCCAGCAGCTTGGCCGGGACCTACGAGCAGTACTTC. This gives the protein CASSLAGTYEQYF.

The rearrangement links TRBV11-1 to TRBJ2-7; D might be TRBD1 (6 bases). V lost 4 bases, J lost 3 bases, and 19 bases lay in between. This CDR3 contains 16 residues. Germline CDR1 is SGHAT and CDR2 is FQDESV (reference sequence). The CDR3 loop reads CASSSSYRDRGYEQYF. CDR3 DNA: TGTGCCAGCAGCTCCTCCTACAGGGATCGGGGCTACGAGCAGTACTTC.

The rearrangement links TRBV2 to TRBJ1-2; D might be TRBD1 (6 bases). Trimming took 2 bases from V and 5 from J, leaving 15 bases between them. This CDR3 contains 15 residues. The V gene's germline CDR1 is SNHLY and CDR2 FYNNEI. The CDR3 loop reads CASSEQDSQFYGYTF. DNA for the CDR3: TGTGCCAGCAGTGAACAGGACAGTCAATTTTATGGCTACACCTTC. Using reference TRBV2 and TRBJ1-2 for the parts outside the CDR3, the full variable domain is EPEVTQTPSHQVTQMGQEVILRCVPISNHLYFYWYRQILGQKVEFLVSFYNNEISEKSEIFDDQFSVERPDGSNFTLKIRSTKLEDSAMYFCASSEQDSQFYGYTFGSGTRLTVV.

This chain links TRBV6-1 with TRBJ1-3; possibly TRBD1 for D (6 bases). Germline-derived CDR1 and CDR2 are MNHNS and SASEGT. The V end was cut by 4 bases, the J end by 8 bases, with 15 bases between. The CDR3 contains 14 residues. CDR3 residues: CASSGQGLLDTIYF. CDR3 sequence (DNA): TGTGCCAGCAGTGGTCAGGGGCTTTTGGACACCATATATTTT.

This clone has more than one count but fewer than ten. CDR3 DNA: TGCGCCAGCAGCCAATCGGGGCATCAGCCCCAGCATTTT. It codes for CASSQSGHQPQHF. The J gene is TRBJ1-5, the V gene TRBV4-1, with a weak D call TRBD1 (5 bases). The germline V and J ends were trimmed by 2 bases and 5 bases, with 7 bases remaining between them. Germline-derived CDR1 and CDR2 are MGHRA and YSYEKL. This CDR3 contains 13 residues.

This chain connects TRBV6-5 to TRBJ1-3; tentatively, D is TRBD1 (6 bases). The CDR3 has 12 residues. V lost 4 bases and J lost 9, with 10 bases in between. Per germline, CDR1 MNHEY and CDR2 SVGAGI. The CDR3 here is CASSSLGGTIYF. CDR3 bases: TGTGCCAGCAGTTCTCTAGGGGGCACCATATATTTT.

The V gene is TRBV5-1, the J gene TRBJ2-7, with D possibly matching TRBD1 (5 bases). The CDR3 runs to 14 residues. From germline, CDR1 is SGHRS and CDR2 YFSETQ. Trimming stripped 4 bases from V and 5 bases from J, with 16 bases between. The CDR3 spells CASSQGFQSDEQYF. In DNA, the CDR3 is TGCGCCAGCAGCCAGGGATTCCAGTCCGACGAGCAGTACTTC.

The V gene is TRBV5-6, the J gene TRBJ2-1; D could derive from TRBD1 or TRBD2 (5 bases each). The germline CDR1 and CDR2 sequences are SGHDT and YYEEEE. The CDR3 consists of 13 residues. The V end was cut by 0 bases, the J end by 9 bases, with 10 bases between. The CDR3 region has the DNA TGTGCCAGCAGCTTGGCCGGGGCATTTGAGCAGTTCTTC. Translation gives CASSLAGAFEQFF.

This clone was seen only once. The V gene is TRBV5-1, the J gene TRBJ2-5; no definite D call. Trimming stripped 0 bases from V and 2 bases from J, with 8 bases between. The germline CDR1 and CDR2 sequences are SGHRS and YFSETQ. The CDR3 is 14 amino acids. For the CDR3, the DNA is TGCGCCAGCAGCTTGGCCCTGGGACAAGAGACCCAGTACTTC. This gives the protein CASSLALGQETQYF. The variable domain in full, completed from reference TRBV5-1 and TRBJ2-5, reads KAGVTQTPRYLIKTRGQQVTLSCSPISGHRSVSWYQQTPGQGLQFLFEYFSETQRNKGNFPGRFSGRQFSNSRSEMNVSTLELGDSALYLCASSLALGQETQYFGPGTRLLVL.

This clone has a handful of counts. The J gene is TRBJ2-1, the V gene TRBV6-1, with D unresolved. The CDR3 sequence is 12 residues long. The ends were cut back, 6 bases at V and 8 bases at J, with 11 bases in the middle. Per germline, CDR1 MNHNS and CDR2 SASEGT. The chain's CDR3 is CASRILNYEQFF. DNA of the CDR3: TGTGCCAGCAGGATACTGAACTATGAGCAGTTCTTC.

V is TRBV12-5 and J is TRBJ1-1, with 8 bases that match TRBD1. The CDR3 spans 14 residues. Germline assignment: CDR1 LGHNT and CDR2 FRNRAP. V gave up 5 bases and J gave up 1 base; unmatched junction bases: 3. The CDR3 loop is CASGPGTGNTEAFF. The CDR3 coding sequence is TGTGCTAGTGGTCCGGGGACAGGGAACACTGAAGCTTTCTTT. Based on the CDR3 plus reference TRBV12-5 and TRBJ1-1, the full variable domain is DARVTQTPRHKVTEMGQEVTMRCQPILGHNTVFWYRQTMMQGLELLAYFRNRAPLDDSGMPKDRFSAEMPDATLATLKIQPSEPRDSAVYFCASGPGTGNTEAFFGQGTRLTVV.

The chain couples TRBV4-1 to TRBJ1-3, with D hard to call. This CDR3 is built from 15 residues. Trimming pared 4 bases from V and 0 bases from J, leaving 10 bases between. Per the germline V gene, CDR1 is MGHRA and CDR2 is YSYEKL. This CDR3 reads CASSLNRGSGNTIYF. The DNA of the CDR3 is TGCGCCAGCAGCCTCAATCGGGGCTCTGGAAACACCATATATTTT.

This chain connects TRBV29-1 to TRBJ2-1, with TRBD2 matching over 7 bases. With V trimmed by 4 bases and J by 5 bases, 8 bases remained unmatched. The CDR3 runs 14 residues. CDR1 and CDR2 from the germline V gene are SQVTM and ANQGSEA. CDR3 in amino acids: CSVVIGGGNNEQFF. CDR3 in DNA: TGCAGCGTTGTTATTGGGGGGGGGAACAATGAGCAGTTCTTC.

This chain links TRBV19 with TRBJ1-5; D unresolved. CDR3 length: 15 amino acids. V was clipped by 4 bases and J by 0 bases, with 10 bases between them. CDR1 and CDR2 (germline): LNHDA, SQIVND (reference sequence). CDR3 loop: CASSTIRTSNQPQHF. DNA of the CDR3: TGTGCCAGTAGTACAATTCGAACTAGCAATCAGCCCCAGCATTTT.

V and J are TRBV5-1 and TRBJ1-1; 8 nucleotides agree with TRBD1. CDR1 SGHRS and CDR2 YFSETQ come from the germline V gene. V gave up 0 bases and J gave up 8 bases; unmatched junction bases: 9. The CDR3 runs 15 residues. CDR3 nucleotides: TGCGCCAGCAGCTTGGGAACAGGGGGAGTCGGGGAAGCTTTCTTT. Encoded protein: CASSLGTGGVGEAFF.

The gene calls are TRBV2 and TRBJ1-1; 8 positions match TRBD1. Looked up from germline, CDR1 is SNHLY and CDR2 is FYNNEI. V was clipped by 11 bases and J by 0 bases; unmatched bases: 11. This CDR3 has 15 residues. CDR3 amino acids: CAGTQGAWVNTEAFF. The CDR3 DNA reads TGTGCCGGGACGCAGGGGGCCTGGGTGAACACTGAAGCTTTCTTT.

V and J are TRBV2 and TRBJ2-1; D might be TRBD2 (6 bases). The germline V gene has CDR1 SNHLY and CDR2 FYNNEI. This CDR3 is 15 amino acids long. The V and J ends lost 1 base and 3 bases respectively, with 10 bases between them. This CDR3 reads CASSEEGRNYNEQFF. The DNA for the CDR3 is TGTGCCAGCAGTGAAGAGGGGAGGAACTACAATGAGCAGTTCTTC.

The chain combines TRBV11-3 with TRBJ2-3, with a possible D match to TRBD2 (6 bases). The V end was cut by 5 bases, the J end by 0 bases, with 15 bases between. The CDR3 length is 16 residues. CDR1 SGHNT and CDR2 YENEEA come from the germline V gene. The CDR3, as DNA: TGTGCCAGCAGCCCAGGCTTGGGGGGAAGCACAGATACGCAGTATTTT. Translating gives CASSPGLGGSTDTQYF.

This sequence joins TRBV10-3 and TRBJ2-7; TRBD2 aligns across 8 bases. V lost 2 bases and J lost 2; bases outside the gene matches: 5. This CDR3 region has 15 residues. Germline CDR1 ENHRY, CDR2 SYGVKD. CDR3 DNA sequence: TGTGCCATCAGTGAGGGTGGTAGCGGGGCCTACGAGCAGTACTTC. Translation gives CAISEGGSGAYEQYF.

The chain has TRBV4-1 and TRBJ1-4; 7 bases align to TRBD1. The CDR3 spans 15 residues. From germline, CDR1 is MGHRA and CDR2 YSYEKL. V shed 2 bases, J shed 5 bases, and the junction held 5 bases outside the gene matches. Here the CDR3 reads CASSQTTGLNEKLFF. DNA for the CDR3: TGCGCCAGCAGCCAAACGACAGGGTTAAATGAAAAACTGTTTTTT.

This chain connects TRBV29-1 to TRBJ1-5; D perhaps matches TRBD1 (5 bases). This CDR3 comprises 13 residues. The germline V gene has CDR1 SQVTM and CDR2 ANQGSEA. V was cut by 3 bases and J by 6 bases, with 12 bases left in between. DNA of the CDR3: TGCAGCGTTGAGGAGGTTGGGGGTCAGCCCCAGCATTTT. Its translation is CSVEEVGGQPQHF.

This chain uses TRBV19 with TRBJ2-7; D is ambiguous. The CDR3 has 10 residues. Germline CDR1 and CDR2: LNHDA and SQIVND (reference sequence). Trimming shortened V by 3 bases and J by 5 bases, and 2 bases separated the two germline ends. CDR3 sequence: CASSMDEQYF. The CDR3 DNA follows: TGTGCCAGTAGTATGGACGAGCAGTACTTC.

The chain has TRBV6-6 and TRBJ1-2, with D tentatively TRBD1 (5 bases). Per germline, CDR1 MNHNY and CDR2 SVGAGI (reference sequence). The ends were cut back, 8 bases at V and 2 bases at J, with 6 bases in the middle. This CDR3 has 11 amino acids. The CDR3: CASWGNYGYTF. DNA for the CDR3: TGTGCCAGCTGGGGGAACTATGGCTACACCTTC.

The rearrangement links TRBV5-1 to TRBJ1-1; the D is unclear. The germline V gene has CDR1 SGHRS and CDR2 YFSETQ. The CDR3 covers 14 residues. Trimming pared 0 bases from V and 8 bases from J, leaving 14 bases between. The CDR3 protein is CASSLAPDWVEAFF. The CDR3 region has the DNA TGCGCCAGCAGCTTGGCCCCGGATTGGGTCGAAGCTTTCTTT.